This T cell receptor (beta chain) was sequenced in a study of T cells in localized non-small cell lung cancer. General study points: Compared with tumor, uninvolved adjacent lung displayed greater T cell clonality, ranking highest overall.

Regarding this clone: Its antigen is unknown.

Only in-frame clones appear in the TCRdb table, and some are missing; sequencing was by immunoSEQ multiplex PCR. The table records tens of thousands of clones, roughly 86% of them present only once. The CDR3 extends over 16 amino acids. V was cut by 5 bases and J by 4 bases, with 17 bases left in between. Germline CDR1 and CDR2: MRHNA and SNTAGT. The chain carries TRBV6-4 and TRBJ2-2; D possibly matches TRBD1 or TRBD2 (7 bases each). This specimen was peripheral blood mononuclear cells, taken before any cancer treatment. This receptor was identified in a male donor at least 60 years old with stage II lung adenocarcinoma. CDR3 in DNA: TGTGCCAGCAGTTACCAGGGGGGGATCTCCACCGGGGAGCTGTTTTTT. As protein: CASSYQGGISTGELFF.